This T cell receptor beta chain was profiled in a study of molecular identifiers for immune sequencing clone quantification. Study-wide results and caveats: Under 1% of molecules in naive cells, but over 97% of effector molecules, belonged to clones above 20 RNA copies.

The CDR3 runs to 17 residues. V dropped 0 bases and J dropped 2 bases, with 18 bases sitting between them. Germline V gives CDR1 SGHRS, CDR2 YFSETQ. This clonotype showed up many times. What it recognizes is unknown. MiXCR was run by TCRdb on the PCR reads, yielding one entry per CDR3 protein. The table lists hundreds of thousands of distinct CDR3 sequences, approximately 20% of them singletons. This clonotype was sampled from a human donor in good health. Some libraries in this study had Jurkat cell RNA spiked in. V and J are TRBV5-1 and TRBJ2-7; D assignment may be TRBD1 or TRBD2 (5 bases each). The sample was naive CD8+ T cells from blood, with Jurkat cell RNA spiked in. The subset is: FACS-sorted CD8+CD4-CCR7+CD45RA+ naive T cells. The CDR3 region is CASSLVGTGGAAYEQYF. In DNA, the CDR3 is TGCGCCAGCAGCTTGGTAGGTACTGGGGGAGCGGCCTACGAGCAGTACTTC.